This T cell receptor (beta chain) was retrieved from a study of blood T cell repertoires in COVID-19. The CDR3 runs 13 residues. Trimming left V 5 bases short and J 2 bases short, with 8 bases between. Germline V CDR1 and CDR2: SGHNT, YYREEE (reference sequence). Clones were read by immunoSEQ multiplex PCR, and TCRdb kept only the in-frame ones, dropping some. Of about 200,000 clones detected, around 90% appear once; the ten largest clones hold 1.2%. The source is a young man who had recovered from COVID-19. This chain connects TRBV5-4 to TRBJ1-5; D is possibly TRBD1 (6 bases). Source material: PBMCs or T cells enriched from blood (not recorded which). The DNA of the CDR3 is TGTGCCAGCAGTTCAGGGGGCAATCAGCCCCAGCATTTT. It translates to CASSSGGNQPQHF.